A single sample gave rise to the 29 T cell receptor beta chains below, sequenced in a study of T cells in Graves' hyperthyroidism and ophthalmopathy (dated by TCRdb to the late 2010s). The method was multiplex PCR. TCRdb names Illumina HiSeq 2000 as the instrument used. The TCR beta CDR3 regions were amplified from RNA transcripts. The TCR CDR3 was subjected to a first round of RT-PCR using the HTBI primer set and the Qiagen OneStep RT-PCR kit. In TCRdb, the public reads were trimmed at Q25 with fastp and aligned with MiXCR, with productive beta chains retained. Records with the same CDR3 protein are collapsed into one entry carrying the most frequent genes and DNA. The table for this sample lists some 180,000 distinct CDR3 sequences; less than 20% of them were counted only once. The ten biggest clones cover roughly 50% of the sample. The material sequenced was blood. The receptors derive from a woman between 50 and 59 years old with Graves' hyperthyroidism.

This clonotype was observed many times. The rearrangement links TRBV15 to TRBJ1-1; D uncertain. The CDR3 runs 14 residues. Trimming cost V 0 bases and J 4 bases, with 9 bases left between them. CDR1 LNHNV and CDR2 YYDKDF come from the germline V gene (reference sequence). Here the CDR3 DNA reads TGTGCCACCAGCAGAGAGTTGGCGGGCACTGAAGCTTTCTTT. It yields the protein CATSRELAGTEAFF.

This clonotype has ten or more counts. The chain is built from TRBV7-9 and TRBJ2-1, with 12 bases that match TRBD2. V trimming: 4 bases; J trimming: 9 bases; junction bases outside the gene matches: 4. This CDR3 has 14 amino acids. Germline loops: CDR1 SEHNR, CDR2 FQNEAQ (reference sequence). CDR3 sequence: CASSSSGRAFEQFF. DNA for the CDR3: TGTGCCAGCAGCTCTAGCGGGAGGGCCTTTGAGCAGTTCTTC.

This clonotype appeared a few times. Here the CDR3 DNA reads TGCAGTGCCACACCCCCGGGACTAGCGGGAATCACAGATACGCAGTATTTT. Its translation: CSATPPGLAGITDTQYF. The chain uses TRBV20-1 and TRBJ2-3, with TRBD2 identical over 13 bases. V lost 6 bases, J lost 2 bases, and 11 bases stayed unmatched. CDR1 is DFQATT and CDR2 is SNEGSKA in the germline V gene (reference sequence). The CDR3 has 17 amino acids.

This clonotype was counted ten times or more. The chain employs TRBV6-6 and TRBJ2-5, with no clear D. The CDR3 consists of 13 residues. The V end lost 2 bases, the J end lost 5 bases, and 9 bases lay between the germline ends. The germline gives CDR1 MNHNY, CDR2 SVGAGI (reference sequence). The DNA of the CDR3 is TGTGCCAGCAGTTACGCAGCCACGGAGACCCAGTACTTC. It translates to CASSYAATETQYF.

The V call is TRBV30, the J call TRBJ2-5; 7 nucleotides match TRBD1. The CDR3 sequence is 11 residues long. In germline, CDR1 is GTSNPN, CDR2 SVGIG (reference sequence). V lost 7 bases, J lost 5 bases, and 4 bases stayed unmatched. The CDR3 sequence is CAFDRVETQYF. The CDR3 DNA reads as TGTGCCTTTGACAGGGTGGAGACCCAGTACTTC.

There are many counts of this clonotype. In DNA, the CDR3 is TGTGCCAGCTCACCACCGTGGGACAGGGGAAGTGGTGAAGCTTTCTTT. The encoded protein is CASSPPWDRGSGEAFF. The chain couples TRBV18 to TRBJ1-1; TRBD1 aligns across 10 bases. CDR1 KGHSH and CDR2 LQKENI come from the germline V gene. CDR3 length equals 16 residues. V trimming: 0 bases; J trimming: 7 bases; junction bases outside the gene matches: 8.

The sample holds many counts of this clonotype. The chain joins TRBV20-1 to TRBJ2-7, with 16 nucleotides matching TRBD2. Germline loops: CDR1 DFQATT, CDR2 SNEGSKA (reference sequence). The CDR3 totals 17 residues. The V gene end was trimmed by 3 bases and the J gene end by 1 base; junction bases not matched to a gene: 6. Written as DNA, the CDR3 is TGCAGTGCTAGTCACGGGACTAGCGGGAGGGCGTCCTACGAGCAGTACTTC. Residues: CSASHGTSGRASYEQYF.

This clonotype was recorded many times. The V call is TRBV6-5, the J call TRBJ2-2; 7 bases agree with TRBD1. Trimming cost V 0 bases and J 7 bases; bases outside gene matches: 14. The germline V gene has CDR1 MNHEY and CDR2 SVGAGI. The CDR3 sequence is 18 residues long. CDR3 in DNA: TGTGCCAGCAGTTACTCCCCTCCGGGACAGACGGGTCACGGGGAGCTGTTTTTT. Its protein product is CASSYSPPGQTGHGELFF.

This clonotype was seen a handful of times. The rearrangement uses TRBV29-1 and TRBJ2-4; D gene unclear. V lost 5 bases and J 3 bases, leaving 11 bases between the germline ends. Germline V lookup: CDR1 SQVTM, CDR2 ANQGSEA. The CDR3 runs to 13 residues. CDR3 region: CSVHEQDKNIQYF. As DNA, the CDR3 is TGCAGCGTTCACGAGCAGGACAAAAACATTCAGTACTTC.

The table lists this clonotype with a few counts. The rearrangement joins TRBV3-1 to TRBJ2-7; no definite D call. V was trimmed by 0 bases and J by 0 bases, leaving 9 bases between them. CDR1 and CDR2 (germline): LGHDT, YNNKEL (reference sequence). The CDR3 covers 15 residues. This CDR3 is CASSQDSHPSYEQYF. CDR3 in DNA: TGTGCCAGCAGCCAAGACTCACATCCCTCCTACGAGCAGTACTTC.

The chain's CDR3 is CSARDMASGSWEQFF. For the CDR3, the DNA is TGCAGTGCTAGAGATATGGCTAGCGGGAGTTGGGAGCAGTTCTTC. The rearrangement uses TRBV20-1 and TRBJ2-1; 10 nucleotides line up with TRBD2. The V segment lost 0 bases and the J segment 10 bases; nucleotides outside the gene matches: 9. The CDR3 consists of 15 residues. Germline values: CDR1 DFQATT, CDR2 SNEGSKA (reference sequence).

There are many counts of this clonotype. J is TRBJ2-3 and V is TRBV5-8, with D uncertain. The CDR3 sequence is 14 residues long. V was pared by 2 bases and J by 1 base, with 8 bases between. Germline V gene sequence: CDR1 SGHTS, CDR2 YDEGEE. CDR3 amino acids: CASSFRTGTDTQYF. The CDR3 nucleotides read TGTGCCAGCAGCTTCCGGACGGGCACAGATACGCAGTATTTT.

The table lists this clonotype with many counts. The rearrangement uses TRBV18 and TRBJ2-7; possibly TRBD2 for D (5 bases). The CDR3 is 15 residues long. V was clipped by 0 bases and J by 3 bases, with 12 bases between them. Germline CDR1 KGHSH, CDR2 LQKENI. CDR3 nucleotides: TGTGCCAGCTCACCACCCCGGACCGGAGGCTACGAGCAGTACTTC. Its protein product is CASSPPRTGGYEQYF.

This clonotype was observed many times. In nucleotides, the CDR3 is TGTGCCAGCAGTTACAGGACGGCGAACACTGAAGCTTTCTTT. This codes for CASSYRTANTEAFF. V usage is TRBV6-1 and J usage is TRBJ1-1, with a possible D match to TRBD1 (5 bases). The CDR3 is 14 residues long. Deletions cut 5 bases from V and 1 base from J, with 11 bases between. Germline V gene sequence: CDR1 MNHNS, CDR2 SASEGT.

This chain uses TRBV11-1 with TRBJ2-3, with 11 bases that match TRBD2. V was pared by 5 bases and J by 3 bases, with 13 bases of the junction left unmatched. Germline V CDR1 and CDR2: SGHAT, FQDESV (reference sequence). The CDR3 contains 18 residues. The CDR3 here is CASSQGPSGRRGTDTQYF. CDR3 sequence (DNA): TGTGCCAGCAGCCAAGGTCCTAGCGGGAGGCGGGGTACAGATACGCAGTATTTT.

This clonotype was detected many times. DNA for the CDR3: TGTGCCAGCAGCTTATTGAGCGGGAGAGATACGCAGTATTTT. Protein sequence: CASSLLSGRDTQYF. The chain combines TRBV7-2 with TRBJ2-3, with 8 bases that match TRBD2. CDR3 length: 14 residues. The J segment lost 5 bases and the V segment lost 2 bases, leaving 3 bases of the junction unmatched. Germline assignment: CDR1 SGHTA and CDR2 FQGNSA.

This clonotype came up many times. The CDR3 coding sequence is TGTGCCATCACTTCTAAGACAGATACGCAGTATTTT. It translates to CAITSKTDTQYF. The chain has TRBV7-9 and TRBJ2-3; D not resolved. The germline gives CDR1 SEHNR, CDR2 FQNEAQ (reference sequence). CDR3 length: 12 residues. V lost 10 bases and J lost 3, with 11 bases in between.

This clonotype was counted at least ten times. This sequence joins TRBV27 and TRBJ1-2; D may be TRBD1 (5 bases). The CDR3 runs 16 residues. The ends were cut back, 5 bases at V and 5 bases at J, with 21 bases in the middle. Germline CDR1 MNHEY, CDR2 SMNVEV (reference sequence). The CDR3 nucleotides read TGTGCCAGCAGTCTTCGCGCAGGGTGGGACTTGTATGGCTACACCTTC. It translates to CASSLRAGWDLYGYTF.

There are a few counts of this clonotype. V gene TRBV10-3 combines with J gene TRBJ1-1; D remains unclear. The CDR3 loop spans 12 amino acids. Germline V lookup: CDR1 ENHRY, CDR2 SYGVKD. Trimming stripped 10 bases from V and 1 base from J, with 10 bases between. The CDR3 DNA sequence: TGTGCCAGTCGGGGAACGAACACTGAAGCTTTCTTT. Protein: CASRGTNTEAFF.

This clonotype was found many times. This chain uses TRBV5-1 with TRBJ2-7; TRBD1 aligns across 8 bases. V shed 3 bases and J 3 bases; nucleotides not matched to a gene: 8. Germline CDR1 is SGHRS and CDR2 is YFSETQ. The CDR3 is 15 residues long. The CDR3: CASSSNRDRSYEQYF. CDR3 sequence (DNA): TGCGCCAGCAGCTCTAACCGGGACAGGAGCTACGAGCAGTACTTC.

A word on this clonotype: The junction differs from germline at one of its ends, possibly a read error. The chain recombines TRBV12-3 or TRBV12-4 with TRBJ2-3; 14 bases match TRBD2. The CDR3 extends over 13 amino acids. CDR3 sequence reads: CASRSGTSGSQDF. In DNA form, the CDR3 reads TGTGCCAGCAGGTCCGGGACTAGCGGGAGTCAGGATTTT.

This clonotype was observed a few times. V and J are TRBV5-1 and TRBJ1-6; no clear D gene. CDR1 and CDR2 (germline): SGHRS, YFSETQ. The CDR3 is 16 amino acids. The V end was cut by 1 base, the J end by 10 bases, with 18 bases between. The DNA for the CDR3 is TGCGCCAGCAGCTTGAGGGAACTGGGTTTGAACTCACCCCTCCACTTT. It specifies CASSLRELGLNSPLHF. The full variable domain, rest sourced from reference TRBV5-1 and TRBJ1-6, is KAGVTQTPRYLIKTRGQQVTLSCSPISGHRSVSWYQQTPGQGLQFLFEYFSETQRNKGNFPGRFSGRQFSNSRSEMNVSTLELGDSALYLCASSLRELGLNSPLHFGNGTRLTVT.

There are a few counts of this clonotype. This chain uses TRBV6-5 with TRBJ2-2, with D hard to call. The CDR3 is 14 amino acids. Germline CDR1 and CDR2: MNHEY and SVGAGI. Deletions cut 0 bases from V and 6 bases from J, with 8 bases between. The CDR3 DNA sequence: TGTGCCAGCAGTTACTCACGTGGCTCCGGGGAGCTGTTTTTT. Translated, it gives CASSYSRGSGELFF.

The chain uses TRBV7-2 and TRBJ1-2, with D perhaps matching TRBD1 (6 bases). The germline V gene has CDR1 SGHTA and CDR2 FQGNSA. V lost 5 bases and J lost 7, with 17 bases in between. The CDR3 is 14 amino acids. As DNA, the CDR3 is TGTGCCAGCAGCCCATACAGGGACGGGGCTGGCTACACCTTC. It codes for CASSPYRDGAGYTF. The complete variable domain, with remaining parts taken from reference TRBV7-2 and TRBJ1-2, reads GAGVSQSPSNKVTEKGKDVELRCDPISGHTALYWYRQSLGQGLEFLIYFQGNSAPDKSGLPSDRFSAERTGGSVSTLTIQRTQQEDSAVYLCASSPYRDGAGYTFGSGTRLTVV.

This clonotype was seen more than once but under ten times. V is TRBV19 and J is TRBJ2-4; unclear D gene. The germline V and J ends were trimmed by 3 bases and 1 base, with 7 bases remaining between them. The CDR3 runs to 14 residues. Looked up from germline, CDR1 is LNHDA and CDR2 is SQIVND (reference sequence). The CDR3 DNA follows: TGTGCCAGTAGTATTTCAGTTGCCAAAAACATTCAGTACTTC. Amino acids: CASSISVAKNIQYF. Full variable domain (rest looked up from reference TRBV19 and TRBJ2-4): DGGITQSPKYLFRKEGQNVTLSCEQNLNHDAMYWYRQDPGQGLRLIYYSQIVNDFQKGDIAEGYSVSREKKESFPLTVTSAQKNPTAFYLCASSISVAKNIQYFGAGTRLSVL.

This chain connects TRBV6-1 to TRBJ2-4; 7 bases are a match to TRBD1. This CDR3 comprises 16 residues. J was trimmed by 3 bases and V by 6 bases; bases with no gene match: 11. From germline, CDR1 is MNHNS and CDR2 SASEGT. This CDR3 is CASRSDRERFKNIQYF. CDR3 nucleotides: TGTGCCAGCAGATCCGACAGGGAAAGGTTCAAAAACATTCAGTACTTC.

This clonotype was detected a few times. This rearrangement joins TRBV24-1 to TRBJ2-5, with D hard to call. The germline gives CDR1 KGHDR, CDR2 SFDVKD. The CDR3 spans 14 residues. Trimming removed 3 bases from V and 5 bases from J, with 12 bases in between. This CDR3 is CATSDIGGRETQYF. In DNA, the CDR3 is TGTGCCACCAGTGATATAGGCGGCAGGGAGACCCAGTACTTC.

The chain carries TRBV30 and TRBJ1-6, with a possible D match to TRBD1 (6 bases). Per the germline V gene, CDR1 is GTSNPN and CDR2 is SVGIG (reference sequence). V was shortened by 8 bases and J by 7 bases, with 21 bases between the two germline ends. The CDR3 length is 15 residues. Here the CDR3 reads CAGYWTQGSNSPLHF. The DNA of the CDR3 is TGTGCCGGCTACTGGACACAGGGTAGCAATTCACCCCTCCACTTT.

This clonotype was observed a few times. The rearrangement links TRBV11-3 to TRBJ2-2; D tentatively fits TRBD1 or TRBD2 (5 bases each). Germline V CDR1 and CDR2: SGHNT, YENEEA. The CDR3 runs to 14 residues. V lost 5 bases to trimming and J lost 3 bases, with 10 bases between them. The CDR3 DNA reads as TGTGCCAGCAGCCGGGGACGTGACACCGGGGAGCTGTTTTTT. Protein product: CASSRGRDTGELFF.